This TCR beta chain appears in the sequencing data of a study of blood T cells in healthy people across ages. Germline V CDR1 and CDR2: MNHNS, SASEGT. V lost 6 bases to trimming and J lost 7 bases, with 22 bases between them. This CDR3 region has 15 residues. Using a J-beta primer mix together with a sample-barcoded 5' primer, a second PCR was run for roughly 7 to 11 cycles. Via MiXCR, TCRdb re-called the 5' RACE reads, giving one row per CDR3 protein. Of about a million distinct CDR3 sequences listed, just over 50% were seen once; the top ten hold about a fifth. Sample: blood. The chain has TRBV6-1 and TRBJ2-7; D gene uncertain. The source is a woman aged 60-75 years in good health. CDR3 DNA: TGTGCCAGCAGGTTACAGAGTATCCTTTACAATGAGCAGTACTTC. Translated: CASRLQSILYNEQYF.